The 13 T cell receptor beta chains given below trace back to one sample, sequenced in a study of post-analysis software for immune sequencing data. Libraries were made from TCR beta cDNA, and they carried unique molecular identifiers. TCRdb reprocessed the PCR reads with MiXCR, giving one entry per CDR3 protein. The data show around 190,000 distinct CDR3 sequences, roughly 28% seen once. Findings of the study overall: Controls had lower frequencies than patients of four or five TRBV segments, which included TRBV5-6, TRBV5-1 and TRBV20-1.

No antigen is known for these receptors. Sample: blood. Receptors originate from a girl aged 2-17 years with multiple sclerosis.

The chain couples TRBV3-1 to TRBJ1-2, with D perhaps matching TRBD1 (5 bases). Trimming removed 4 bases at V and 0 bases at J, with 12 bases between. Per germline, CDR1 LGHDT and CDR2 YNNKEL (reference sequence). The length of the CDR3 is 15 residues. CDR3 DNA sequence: TGTGCCAGCAGCCTCAGGGCAGCCACTAACTATGGCTACACCTTC. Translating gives CASSLRAATNYGYTF.

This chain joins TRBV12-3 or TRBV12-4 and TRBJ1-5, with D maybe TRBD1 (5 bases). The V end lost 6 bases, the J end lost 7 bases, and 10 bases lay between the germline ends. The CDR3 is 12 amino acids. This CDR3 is CASRSGRQPQHF. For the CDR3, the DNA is TGTGCCAGCAGATCGGGGCGGCAGCCCCAGCATTTT.

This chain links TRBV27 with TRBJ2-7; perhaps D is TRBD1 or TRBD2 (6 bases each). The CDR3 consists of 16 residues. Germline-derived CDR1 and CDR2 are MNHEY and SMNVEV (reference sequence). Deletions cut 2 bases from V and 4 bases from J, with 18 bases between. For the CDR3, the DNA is TGTGCCAGCAGTTTAAACGGGGGCCTTCTAATATACGAGCAGTACTTC. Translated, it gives CASSLNGGLLIYEQYF.

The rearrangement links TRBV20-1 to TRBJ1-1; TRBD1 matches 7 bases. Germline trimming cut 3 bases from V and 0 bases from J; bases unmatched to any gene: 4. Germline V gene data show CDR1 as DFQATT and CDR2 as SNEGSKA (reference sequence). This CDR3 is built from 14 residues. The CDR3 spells CSARETGLNTEAFF. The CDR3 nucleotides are TGCAGTGCTAGGGAGACAGGGTTGAACACTGAAGCTTTCTTT.

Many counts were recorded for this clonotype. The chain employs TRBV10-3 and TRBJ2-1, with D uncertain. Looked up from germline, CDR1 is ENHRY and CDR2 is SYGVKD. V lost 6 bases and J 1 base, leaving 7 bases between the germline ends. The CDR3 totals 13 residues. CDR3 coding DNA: TGTGCCATCAGCTCGGTTTCCTACAATGAGCAGTTCTTC. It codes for CAISSVSYNEQFF.

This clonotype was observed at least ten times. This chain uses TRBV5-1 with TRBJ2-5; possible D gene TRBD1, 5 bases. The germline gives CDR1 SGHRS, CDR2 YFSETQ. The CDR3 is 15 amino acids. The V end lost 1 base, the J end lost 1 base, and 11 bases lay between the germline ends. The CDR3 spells CASSLIGVSQETQYF. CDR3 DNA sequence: TGCGCCAGCAGCTTGATAGGGGTCTCCCAAGAGACCCAGTACTTC.

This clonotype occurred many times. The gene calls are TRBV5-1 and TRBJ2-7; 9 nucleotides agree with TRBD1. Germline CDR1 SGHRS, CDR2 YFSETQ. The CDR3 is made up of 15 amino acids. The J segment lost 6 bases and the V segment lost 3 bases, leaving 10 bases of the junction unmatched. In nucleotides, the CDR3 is TGCGCCAGCAGCTCAACCCGGGACAGGGTAGGCGAGCAGTACTTC. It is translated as CASSSTRDRVGEQYF.

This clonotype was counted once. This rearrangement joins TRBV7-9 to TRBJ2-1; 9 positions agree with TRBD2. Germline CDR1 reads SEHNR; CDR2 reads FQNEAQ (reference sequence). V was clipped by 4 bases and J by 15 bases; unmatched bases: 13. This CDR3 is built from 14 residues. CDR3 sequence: CASSSAGGRDERFF. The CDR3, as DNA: TGTGCCAGCAGCTCAGCGGGAGGAAGGGATGAGAGGTTCTTC. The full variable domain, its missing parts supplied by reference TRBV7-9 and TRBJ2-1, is DTGVSQNPRHKITKRGQNVTFRCDPISEHNRLYWYRQTLGQGPEFLTYFQNEAQLEKSRLLSDRFSAERPKGSFSTLEIQRTEQGDSAMYLCASSSAGGRDERFFGPGTRLTVL.

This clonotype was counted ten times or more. CDR3 sequence: CASSRGRGYTF. The CDR3, as DNA: TGTGCCAGCAGTCGGGGTCGCGGCTACACCTTC. The chain is built from TRBV6-5 and TRBJ1-2; D uncertain. Germline V gives CDR1 MNHEY, CDR2 SVGAGI. The CDR3 totals 11 residues. V was shortened by 5 bases and J by 8 bases, with 9 bases between the two germline ends.

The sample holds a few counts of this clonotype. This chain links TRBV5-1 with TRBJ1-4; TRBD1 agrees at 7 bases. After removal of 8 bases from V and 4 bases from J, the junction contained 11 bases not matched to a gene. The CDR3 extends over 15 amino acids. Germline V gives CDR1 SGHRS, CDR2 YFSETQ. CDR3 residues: CASTKGTAINEKLFF. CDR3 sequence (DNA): TGCGCCAGTACAAAAGGGACAGCAATTAATGAAAAACTGTTTTTT.

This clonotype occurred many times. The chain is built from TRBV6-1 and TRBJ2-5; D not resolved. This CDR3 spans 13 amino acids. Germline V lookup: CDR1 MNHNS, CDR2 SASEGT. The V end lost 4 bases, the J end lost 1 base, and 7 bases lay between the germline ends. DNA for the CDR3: TGTGCCAGCAGTGTAACTACCCAAGAGACCCAGTACTTC. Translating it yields CASSVTTQETQYF.

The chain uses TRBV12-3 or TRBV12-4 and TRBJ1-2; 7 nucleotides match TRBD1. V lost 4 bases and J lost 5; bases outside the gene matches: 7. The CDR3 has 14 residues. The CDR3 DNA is TGTGCCAGCAGTTCTGCAGGGGGGACTTATGGCTACACCTTC. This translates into CASSSAGGTYGYTF.

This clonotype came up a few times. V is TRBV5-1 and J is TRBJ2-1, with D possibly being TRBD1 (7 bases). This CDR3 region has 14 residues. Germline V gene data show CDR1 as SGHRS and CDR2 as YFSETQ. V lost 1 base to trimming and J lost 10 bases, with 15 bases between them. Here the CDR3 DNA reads TGCGCCAGCAGCTTGCGCGGGGACAGTCCGGAGCAGTTCTTC. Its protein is CASSLRGDSPEQFF.